This T cell receptor (beta chain) was captured by sequencing in a study of blood T cell repertoires in COVID-19. Clones were sequenced by immunoSEQ multiplex PCR, and TCRdb holds only the in-frame ones, with some missing. Of approximately 300,000 clones listed, approximately 88% are singletons. Germline values: CDR1 SGDLS, CDR2 YYNGEE. This CDR3 comprises 14 residues. V lost 4 bases, J lost 3 bases, and 13 bases lay in between. This clone was counted only a few times. Participants, about 18 to 100 years old, spanned about 26 US areas. Participants' reported clinical history set cohort assignment. Two negative PCRs, clearance, or symptom resolution had been documented for recovered Cohort 3 donors.

The material sequenced was PBMCs or T cells enriched from blood (not recorded which). This clonotype originated in a man between 60 and 75 years old who had recovered from COVID-19. The chain has TRBV9 and TRBJ1-2, with D tentatively TRBD1 (6 bases). Here the CDR3 reads CASSPEGGDYGYTF. Here the CDR3 DNA reads TGTGCCAGCAGCCCCGAGGGGGGGGACTATGGCTACACCTTC.